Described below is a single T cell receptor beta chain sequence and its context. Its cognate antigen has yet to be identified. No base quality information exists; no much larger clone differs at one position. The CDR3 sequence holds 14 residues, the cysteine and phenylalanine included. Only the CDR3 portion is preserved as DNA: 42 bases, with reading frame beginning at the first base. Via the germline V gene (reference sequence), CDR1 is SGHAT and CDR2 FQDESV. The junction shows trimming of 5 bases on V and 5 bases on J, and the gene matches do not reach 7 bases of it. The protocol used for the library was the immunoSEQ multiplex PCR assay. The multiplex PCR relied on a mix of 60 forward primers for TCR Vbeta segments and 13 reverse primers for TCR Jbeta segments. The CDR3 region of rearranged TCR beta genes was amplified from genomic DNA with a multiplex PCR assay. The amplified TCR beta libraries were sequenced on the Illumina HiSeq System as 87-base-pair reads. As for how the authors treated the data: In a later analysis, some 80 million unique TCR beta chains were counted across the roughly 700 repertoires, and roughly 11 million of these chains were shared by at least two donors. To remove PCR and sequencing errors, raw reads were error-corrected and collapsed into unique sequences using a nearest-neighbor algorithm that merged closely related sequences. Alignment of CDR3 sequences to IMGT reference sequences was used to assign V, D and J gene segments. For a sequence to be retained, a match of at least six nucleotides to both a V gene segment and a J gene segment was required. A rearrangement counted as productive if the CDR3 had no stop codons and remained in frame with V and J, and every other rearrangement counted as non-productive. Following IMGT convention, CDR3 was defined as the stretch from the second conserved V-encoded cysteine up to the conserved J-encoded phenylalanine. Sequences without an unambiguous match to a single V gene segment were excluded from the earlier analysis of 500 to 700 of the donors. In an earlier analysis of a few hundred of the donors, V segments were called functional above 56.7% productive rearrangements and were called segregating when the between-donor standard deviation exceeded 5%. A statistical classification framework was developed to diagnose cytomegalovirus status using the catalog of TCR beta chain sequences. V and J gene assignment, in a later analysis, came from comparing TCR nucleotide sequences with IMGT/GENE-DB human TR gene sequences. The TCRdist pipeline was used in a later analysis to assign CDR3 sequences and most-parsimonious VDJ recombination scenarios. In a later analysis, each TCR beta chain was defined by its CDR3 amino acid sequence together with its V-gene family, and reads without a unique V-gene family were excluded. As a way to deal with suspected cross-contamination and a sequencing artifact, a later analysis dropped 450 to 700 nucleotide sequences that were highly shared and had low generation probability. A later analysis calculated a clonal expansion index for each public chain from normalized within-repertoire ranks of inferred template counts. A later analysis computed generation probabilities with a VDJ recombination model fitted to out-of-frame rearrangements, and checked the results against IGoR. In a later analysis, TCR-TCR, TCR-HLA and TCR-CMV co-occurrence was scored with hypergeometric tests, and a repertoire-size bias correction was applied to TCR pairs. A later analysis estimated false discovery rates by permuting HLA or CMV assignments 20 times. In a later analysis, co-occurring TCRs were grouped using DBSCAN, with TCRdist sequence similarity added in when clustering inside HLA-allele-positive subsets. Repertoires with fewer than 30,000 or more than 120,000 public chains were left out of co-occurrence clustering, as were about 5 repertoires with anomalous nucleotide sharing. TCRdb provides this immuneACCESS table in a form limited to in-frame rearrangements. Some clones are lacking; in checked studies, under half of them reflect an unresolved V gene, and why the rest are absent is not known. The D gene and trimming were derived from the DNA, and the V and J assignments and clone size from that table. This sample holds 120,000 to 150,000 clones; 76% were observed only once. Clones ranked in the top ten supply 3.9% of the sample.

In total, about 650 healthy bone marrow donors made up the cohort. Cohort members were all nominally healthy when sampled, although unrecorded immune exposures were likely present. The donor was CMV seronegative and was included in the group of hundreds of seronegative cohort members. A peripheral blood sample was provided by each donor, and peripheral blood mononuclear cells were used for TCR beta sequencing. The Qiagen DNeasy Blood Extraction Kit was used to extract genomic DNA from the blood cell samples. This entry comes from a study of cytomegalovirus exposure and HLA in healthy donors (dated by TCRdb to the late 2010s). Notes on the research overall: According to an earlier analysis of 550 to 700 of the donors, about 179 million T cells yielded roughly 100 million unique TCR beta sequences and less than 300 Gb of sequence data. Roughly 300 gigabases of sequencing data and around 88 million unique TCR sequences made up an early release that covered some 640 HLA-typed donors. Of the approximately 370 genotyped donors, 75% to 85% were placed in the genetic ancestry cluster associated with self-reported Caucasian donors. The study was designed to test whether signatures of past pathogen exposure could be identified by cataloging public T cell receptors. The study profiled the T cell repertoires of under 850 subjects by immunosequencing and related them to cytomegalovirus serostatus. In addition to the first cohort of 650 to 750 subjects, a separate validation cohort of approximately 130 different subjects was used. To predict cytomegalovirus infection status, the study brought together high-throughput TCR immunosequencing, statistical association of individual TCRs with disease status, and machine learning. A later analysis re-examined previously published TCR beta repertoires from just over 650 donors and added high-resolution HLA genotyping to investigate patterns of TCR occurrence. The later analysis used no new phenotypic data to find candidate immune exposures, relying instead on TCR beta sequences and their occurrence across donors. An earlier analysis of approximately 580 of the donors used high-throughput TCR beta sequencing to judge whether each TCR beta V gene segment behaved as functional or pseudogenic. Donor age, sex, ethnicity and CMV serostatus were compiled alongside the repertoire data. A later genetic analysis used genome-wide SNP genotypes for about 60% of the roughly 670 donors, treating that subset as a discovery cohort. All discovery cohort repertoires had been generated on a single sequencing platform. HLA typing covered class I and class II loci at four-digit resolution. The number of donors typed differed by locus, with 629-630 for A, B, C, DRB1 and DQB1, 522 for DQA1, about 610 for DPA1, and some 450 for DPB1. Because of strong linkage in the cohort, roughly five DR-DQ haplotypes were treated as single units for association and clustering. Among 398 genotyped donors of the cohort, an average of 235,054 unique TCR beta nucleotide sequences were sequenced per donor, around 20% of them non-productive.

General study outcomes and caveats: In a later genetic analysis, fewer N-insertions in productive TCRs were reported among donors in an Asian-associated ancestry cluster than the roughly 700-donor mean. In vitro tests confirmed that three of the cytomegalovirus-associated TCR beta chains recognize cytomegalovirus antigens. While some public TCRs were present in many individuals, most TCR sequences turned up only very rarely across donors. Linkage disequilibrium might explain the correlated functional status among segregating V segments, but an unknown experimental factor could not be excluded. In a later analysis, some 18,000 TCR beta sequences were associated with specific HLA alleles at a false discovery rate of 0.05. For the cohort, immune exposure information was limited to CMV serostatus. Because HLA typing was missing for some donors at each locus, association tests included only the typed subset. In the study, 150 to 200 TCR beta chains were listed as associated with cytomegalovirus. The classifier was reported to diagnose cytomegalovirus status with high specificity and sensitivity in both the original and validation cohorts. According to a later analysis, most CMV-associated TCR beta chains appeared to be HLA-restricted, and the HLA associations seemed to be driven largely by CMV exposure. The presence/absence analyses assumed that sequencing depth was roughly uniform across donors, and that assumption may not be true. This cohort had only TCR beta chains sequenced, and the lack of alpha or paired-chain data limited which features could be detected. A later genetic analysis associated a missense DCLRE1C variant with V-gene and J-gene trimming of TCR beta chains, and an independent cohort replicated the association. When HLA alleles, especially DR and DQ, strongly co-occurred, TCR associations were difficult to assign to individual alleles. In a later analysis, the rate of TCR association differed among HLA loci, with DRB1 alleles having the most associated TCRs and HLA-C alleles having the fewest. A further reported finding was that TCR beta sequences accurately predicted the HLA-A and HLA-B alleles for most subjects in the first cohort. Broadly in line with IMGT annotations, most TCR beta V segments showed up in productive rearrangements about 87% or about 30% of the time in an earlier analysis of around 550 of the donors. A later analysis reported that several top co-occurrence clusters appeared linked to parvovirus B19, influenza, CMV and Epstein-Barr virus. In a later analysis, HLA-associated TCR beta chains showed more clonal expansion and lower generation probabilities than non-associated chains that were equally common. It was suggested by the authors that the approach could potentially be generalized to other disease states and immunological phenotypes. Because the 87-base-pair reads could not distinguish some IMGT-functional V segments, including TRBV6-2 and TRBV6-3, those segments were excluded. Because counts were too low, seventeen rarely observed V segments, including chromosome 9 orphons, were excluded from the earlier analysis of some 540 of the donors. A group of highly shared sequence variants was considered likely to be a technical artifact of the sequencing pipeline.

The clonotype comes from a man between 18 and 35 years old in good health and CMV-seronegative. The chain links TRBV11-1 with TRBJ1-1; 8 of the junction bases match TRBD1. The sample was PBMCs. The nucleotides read TGTGCCAGCAGCGTAGGGACAGGAAGGACTGAAGCTTTCTTT. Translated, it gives CASSVGTGRTEAFF.